One TCR beta chain is described in this entry. The target antigen is unknown. The data derive from a study of blood T cells in healthy people across ages. General observations from the study: Both naive CD4+ cell counts and diversity were greater in long-lived donors than in aged donors.

With a J-beta primer mix and a sample-barcoded 5' primer, a second PCR ran about 6 to 11 cycles. One entry per CDR3 protein, called by TCRdb with MiXCR from the 5' RACE reads. The table has 750,000 to 1,000,000 distinct CDR3 sequences, roughly 29% seen once. The germline V and J ends were trimmed by 2 bases and 3 bases, with 14 bases remaining between them. CDR1 and CDR2 (germline): DFQATT, SNEGSKA (reference sequence). There are 14 residues in the CDR3. This sample was also put to use in a study of T cells of mothers and their children. That investigation notes: Five or six children, together with their three healthy Caucasian mothers, made up the donors.

The sample taken for sequencing was blood. The sequence was obtained from a woman in her forties in good health. V and J are TRBV20-1 and TRBJ2-7, with D uncertain. Here the CDR3 DNA reads TGCAGTGCTAGAAAACGGTTATCGAGCTACGAGCAGTACTTC. Residues: CSARKRLSSYEQYF.